The 26 T cell receptor beta chains reported below all come from one sample, sequenced in a study of cytomegalovirus exposure and HLA in healthy donors. PCR amplification relied on 60 Vbeta primers (plus 13 Jbeta primers). The table came from immunoSEQ multiplex PCR; TCRdb's copy has only in-frame clones and leaves some out. The sample contains around 140,000 clones, around 82% of which appear only once. Sample: PBMCs. The receptors originated from a woman between 18 and 30 years old in good health and CMV-seropositive.

This clone was seen once. V is TRBV7-9 and J is TRBJ1-2; possible D gene TRBD1, 5 bases. The CDR3 loop spans 14 amino acids. Germline CDR1 reads SEHNR; CDR2 reads FQNEAQ (reference sequence). V shed 0 bases and J shed 4 bases, with 9 bases lying between them. The CDR3 spells CASSLASTAYGYTF. Here the CDR3 DNA reads TGTGCCAGCAGCTTAGCGTCGACAGCCTATGGCTACACCTTC.

The sample holds a few counts of this clone. V usage is TRBV7-2 and J usage is TRBJ1-6; tentative D call: TRBD1 (5 bases). The CDR3 is 14 amino acids. Trimming stripped 8 bases from V and 3 bases from J, with 11 bases between. CDR1 and CDR2 from the germline V gene are SGHTA and FQGNSA. CDR3 sequence reads: CASGGIHYNSPLHF. The DNA for the CDR3 is TGTGCCAGCGGGGGGATTCACTATAATTCACCCCTCCACTTT.

The V and J genes are TRBV7-9 and TRBJ1-5; D call uncertain. Germline V gene lookup returns CDR1 SEHNR and CDR2 FQNEAQ (reference sequence). The V end was cut by 1 base, the J end by 2 bases, with 12 bases between. The CDR3 spans 16 residues. The CDR3, as DNA: TGTGCCAGCAGCTTAGATGGCCCTCGGGGCAATCAGCCCCAGCATTTT. Protein sequence: CASSLDGPRGNQPQHF.

This clone was observed a few times. The V call is TRBV5-6, the J call TRBJ2-5; TRBD1 aligns across 9 bases. The J call is uncertain, as TRBJ2-7 better fits the DNA end. This CDR3 comprises 16 residues. Germline values: CDR1 SGHDT, CDR2 YYEEEE. CDR3 sequence reads: CASSRRDRALSYEQYF. The CDR3 region has the DNA TGTGCCAGCAGCCGCCGGGACAGGGCTCTATCTTACGAGCAGTACTTC.

This clone was seen only once. The V and J genes are TRBV9 and TRBJ2-3, with a tentative D call TRBD2 (6 bases). CDR3 length: 17 amino acids. Germline CDR1 and CDR2: SGDLS and YYNGEE. Trimming cost V 0 bases and J 1 base, with 15 bases left between them. CDR3 region: CASSVVPQGGGTDTQYF. DNA for the CDR3: TGTGCCAGCAGCGTAGTACCGCAGGGCGGGGGCACAGATACGCAGTATTTT.

The chain has TRBV2 and TRBJ2-7; D is ambiguous. The CDR3 has 12 amino acids. Trimming cost V 6 bases and J 5 bases, with 11 bases left between them. Germline CDR1 and CDR2: SNHLY and FYNNEI. CDR3 region: CASRRSMDEQYF. The CDR3 DNA sequence: TGTGCCAGCAGGCGATCCATGGACGAGCAGTACTTC.

The chain is built from TRBV5-1 and TRBJ1-2, with D perhaps matching TRBD1 (6 bases). The CDR3 has 14 residues. Trimming stripped 3 bases from V and 4 bases from J, with 13 bases between. Germline CDR1 is SGHRS and CDR2 is YFSETQ. CDR3 amino acids: CASSSTGTSYGYTF. The CDR3 DNA reads TGCGCCAGCAGCTCGACCGGGACAAGCTATGGCTACACCTTC. Looking up the rest from reference TRBV5-1 and TRBJ1-2 gives the full variable domain: KAGVTQTPRYLIKTRGQQVTLSCSPISGHRSVSWYQQTPGQGLQFLFEYFSETQRNKGNFPGRFSGRQFSNSRSEMNVSTLELGDSALYLCASSSTGTSYGYTFGSGTRLTVV.

This sequence joins TRBV29-1 and TRBJ1-5; no clear D gene. This CDR3 is built from 11 residues. The germline CDR1 and CDR2 sequences are SQVTM and ANQGSEA. Trimming took off 2 bases at V and 12 bases at J, with 11 bases between the two ends. The CDR3 sequence: CSVELEGIQHF. CDR3 bases: TGCAGCGTTGAACTAGAGGGAATCCAGCATTTT.

The chain uses TRBV28 and TRBJ1-6; D gene ambiguous. V was cut by 6 bases and J by 6 bases, with 18 bases left in between. This CDR3 is built from 16 residues. CDR1 and CDR2 (germline): MDHEN, SYDVKM. This CDR3 is CASRFRRHDANSPLHF. The DNA of the CDR3 is TGTGCCAGCAGGTTCCGACGACACGACGCTAATTCACCCCTCCACTTT.

The genes are TRBV5-1 and TRBJ1-1; D unresolved. This CDR3 spans 14 amino acids. CDR1 and CDR2 (germline): SGHRS, YFSETQ. V lost 4 bases and J lost 3, with 13 bases in between. CDR3: CASSILGGDTEAFF. In DNA form, the CDR3 reads TGCGCCAGCAGCATATTAGGAGGAGACACTGAAGCTTTCTTT.

This chain uses TRBV5-1 with TRBJ2-1; the D gene is possibly TRBD2 (7 bases). Trimming cost V 0 bases and J 4 bases, with 11 bases left between them. This CDR3 contains 15 residues. Germline CDR1 is SGHRS and CDR2 is YFSETQ. CDR3 sequence: CASSLAAGAYNEQFF. The CDR3 nucleotides read TGCGCCAGCAGCTTGGCGGCGGGGGCTTACAATGAGCAGTTCTTC.

This sequence joins TRBV5-6 and TRBJ1-3, with D perhaps TRBD1 (5 bases). Germline values: CDR1 SGHDT, CDR2 YYEEEE. CDR3 length equals 14 residues. Trimming pared 0 bases from V and 7 bases from J, leaving 11 bases between. This CDR3 is CASSLAGQLNTIYF. The CDR3 bases are TGTGCCAGCAGCTTGGCAGGGCAGTTGAACACCATATATTTT.

This rearrangement joins TRBV29-1 to TRBJ2-1; possibly TRBD1 for D (6 bases). The V gene's germline CDR1 is SQVTM and CDR2 ANQGSEA. The length of the CDR3 is 14 residues. The V end lost 2 bases, the J end lost 9 bases, and 17 bases lay between the germline ends. CDR3 in amino acids: CSVEKYRAGGEQFF. Written as DNA, the CDR3 is TGCAGCGTTGAAAAATACAGGGCCGGTGGTGAGCAGTTCTTC.

V usage is TRBV6-1 and J usage is TRBJ2-3; 7 nucleotides align to TRBD2. The J segment lost 2 bases and the V segment lost 2 bases, leaving 7 bases of the junction unmatched. The germline V gene encodes CDR1 MNHNS and CDR2 SASEGT. This CDR3 contains 16 residues. CDR3 sequence (DNA): TGTGCCAGCAGTGAATGGGGGACTACAACCACAGATACGCAGTATTTT. It codes for CASSEWGTTTTDTQYF.

This chain links TRBV4-3 with TRBJ2-3; 9 bases map to TRBD1. This CDR3 region has 16 residues. Germline V gene lookup returns CDR1 LGHNA and CDR2 YSLEER. V was pared by 0 bases and J by 6 bases, with 7 bases of the junction left unmatched. The CDR3 here is CASSQDLRTGVDTQYF. CDR3 bases: TGCGCCAGCAGCCAAGACCTCCGGACAGGGGTCGATACGCAGTATTTT.

This clone has just one count. The chain links TRBV30 to TRBJ2-2; 8 nucleotides align to TRBD2. Losses at the gene ends were 0 bases for V and 6 bases for J; bases not matched to a gene: 12. This CDR3 region has 17 residues. Germline V lookup: CDR1 GTSNPN, CDR2 SVGIG (reference sequence). The CDR3 nucleotides read TGTGCCTGGAGTGTAGGCGGGGCGGGGGGCTTTTCCGGGGAGCTGTTTTTT. This translates into CAWSVGGAGGFSGELFF. Complete variable domain (other parts from reference TRBV30 and TRBJ2-2): SQTIHQWPATLVQPVGSPLSLECTVEGTSNPNLYWYRQAAGRGLQLLFYSVGIGQISSEVPQNLSASRPQDRQFILSSKKLLLSDSGFYLCAWSVGGAGGFSGELFFGEGSRLTVL.

The chain recombines TRBV9 with TRBJ2-5, with 7 bases matching TRBD2. The DNA end is more similar to TRBJ2-7, so the J call may be wrong. The length of the CDR3 is 14 residues. CDR1 SGDLS and CDR2 YYNGEE come from the germline V gene. The CDR3 nucleotides read TGTGCCAGCAGCCGGACTAGTAAGCGCTACGAGCAGTACTTC. It codes for CASSRTSKRYEQYF.

The gene calls are TRBV15 and TRBJ2-7; TRBD2 agrees at 13 bases. The CDR3 runs to 15 residues. Unmatched junction bases numbered 0, after V lost 1 base and J lost 3 bases. CDR1 LNHNV and CDR2 YYDKDF come from the germline V gene (reference sequence). The DNA for the CDR3 is TGTGCCACCAGCAGAGGGACTAGCGGGGGCTACGAGCAGTACTTC. Its translation: CATSRGTSGGYEQYF.

The chain carries TRBV2 and TRBJ2-5, with D tentatively TRBD1 (6 bases). Germline lookup yields CDR1 SNHLY and CDR2 FYNNEI. This CDR3 spans 15 amino acids. The ends were cut back, 6 bases at V and 0 bases at J, with 14 bases in the middle. CDR3 region: CASRGNRVYQETQYF. The CDR3 nucleotides are TGTGCCAGCAGGGGAAACAGGGTGTACCAAGAGACCCAGTACTTC.

This clone is a singleton in its sample. CDR3 region: CASSQGQSTNEKLFF. In DNA form, the CDR3 reads TGCGCCAGCAGCCAAGGACAGTCAACTAATGAAAAACTGTTTTTT. The chain is built from TRBV4-1 and TRBJ1-4; D possibly corresponds to TRBD1 (5 bases). V was cut by 1 base and J by 0 bases, with 6 bases left in between. This CDR3 has 15 amino acids. The germline gives CDR1 MGHRA, CDR2 YSYEKL.

This clone occurred a few times. This rearrangement joins TRBV15 to TRBJ2-7, with TRBD1 identical over 7 bases. The trim removed 1 base at V and 3 bases at J, leaving 3 bases unmatched. Germline V gene sequence: CDR1 LNHNV, CDR2 YYDKDF (reference sequence). This CDR3 is 14 amino acids long. CDR3 nucleotides: TGTGCCACCAGCAGAGTGGGACAGATCTACGAGCAGTACTTC. Encoded protein: CATSRVGQIYEQYF.

V usage is TRBV6-5 and J usage is TRBJ1-4, with D maybe TRBD1 (5 bases). There are 14 residues in the CDR3. Germline-derived CDR1 and CDR2 are MNHEY and SVGAGI. Trimming shortened V by 4 bases and J by 4 bases, and 10 bases separated the two germline ends. CDR3 bases: TGTGCCAGCAGTTCCACCGGGGGTAATGAAAAACTGTTTTTT. It encodes CASSSTGGNEKLFF.

The chain links TRBV29-1 to TRBJ1-1; the D gene is possibly TRBD1 (5 bases). The length of the CDR3 is 12 residues. V was clipped by 2 bases and J by 13 bases, with 17 bases between them. Germline V gene lookup returns CDR1 SQVTM and CDR2 ANQGSEA. The CDR3 bases are TGCAGCGTTGAATCCGGGGGGGGAAGGGTTTTCTTT. Its translation is CSVESGGGRVFF.

The J gene is TRBJ2-7, the V gene TRBV6-5; TRBD1 agrees at 8 bases. Trimming removed 5 bases from V and 0 bases from J; junction bases left unmatched: 6. Germline loops: CDR1 MNHEY, CDR2 SVGAGI. The CDR3 has 15 amino acids. Here the CDR3 reads CASSGLTGGSYEQYF. The DNA for the CDR3 is TGTGCCAGCAGTGGCCTAACAGGGGGCTCCTACGAGCAGTACTTC.

The chain combines TRBV13 with TRBJ1-2; perhaps TRBD1 as D (5 bases). Looked up from germline, CDR1 is PRHDT and CDR2 is FYEKMQ (reference sequence). This CDR3 has 14 amino acids. The V end was cut by 6 bases, the J end by 6 bases, with 17 bases between. As DNA, the CDR3 is TGTGCCAGCAGTTTAACCAGGGCATCTAATGGCTACACCTTC. As protein: CASSLTRASNGYTF.

The chain carries TRBV5-1 and TRBJ2-1; 9 nucleotides match TRBD1. V shed 1 base, J shed 8 bases, and the junction held 7 bases outside the gene matches. The germline V gene has CDR1 SGHRS and CDR2 YFSETQ. There are 15 residues in the CDR3. The CDR3 nucleotides are TGCGCCAGCAGCTTGACGACAGGGGGTCCCCATGAGCAGTTCTTC. This sequence encodes CASSLTTGGPHEQFF. Using reference TRBV5-1 and TRBJ2-1 for the parts outside the CDR3, the full variable domain is KAGVTQTPRYLIKTRGQQVTLSCSPISGHRSVSWYQQTPGQGLQFLFEYFSETQRNKGNFPGRFSGRQFSNSRSEMNVSTLELGDSALYLCASSLTTGGPHEQFFGPGTRLTVL.